This is a list of T cell receptor beta chains from one sample in a study of vaccination effects on CD4 cells after COVID-19. Using immunoSEQ multiplex PCR, the repertoire was profiled, and TCRdb retains in-frame clones only, with some absent. This table has 45,000 to 65,000 clones, about 81% appearing once. No cognate antigen is known for these TCRs. The sequencing used CD4+ T cells from PBMCs cultured without peptide, collected after COVID-19 vaccination. The receptors stem from a human donor who received a COVID-19 vaccine. The CDR3 runs from the conserved cysteine through the conserved F or W. The order of the fields is clone size, J gene, V gene, CDR3 protein. Size values are once, few and many counts, or a class for expanded clones, and some rows have none.

size: few
J: TRBJ1-6
V: TRBV4-2
CDR3: CASSQDSSPQNSPLHF

size: .
J: TRBJ2-5
V: TRBV2
CDR3: CASSDIEGRETQYF

size: few
J: TRBJ1-5
V: TRBV19
CDR3: CASSIIGRARNQPQHF

size: .
J: TRBJ1-2
V: TRBV6-5
CDR3: CASSPQPGQTYGYTF

size: .
J: TRBJ2-5
V: TRBV12-5
CDR3: CASAVLPRETQYF

size: once
J: TRBJ2-1
V: TRBV5-1
CDR3: CASSPGAGEYGGSYNEQFF

size: once
J: TRBJ2-1
V: TRBV7-2
CDR3: CASSTLLALKYNEQFF

size: .
J: TRBJ2-7
V: TRBV5-1
CDR3: CASSRGIGAGGHAYEQYF

size: once
J: TRBJ2-1
V: TRBV5-8
CDR3: CASSPGGLIEQFF

size: once
J: TRBJ1-6
V: TRBV30
CDR3: CAWSPPGGRSPLHF

size: .
J: TRBJ1-3
V: TRBV29-1
CDR3: CSGRRNSGNTIYF

size: once
J: TRBJ2-2
V: TRBV28
CDR3: CASRLGVGGELFF

size: .
J: TRBJ1-6
V: TRBV7-2
CDR3: CASSLSGGENSPLHF

size: .
J: TRBJ1-1
V: TRBV28
CDR3: CASSDRMGTEAFF